This record looks at one T cell receptor beta chain sequence and its context. The antigen is unknown. The data derive from a study of cytomegalovirus exposure and HLA in healthy donors. General study results and limits: Reports showed the classifier diagnosing cytomegalovirus status with high specificity and sensitivity.

The CDR3 loop spans 13 amino acids. The ends were cut back, 4 bases at V and 9 bases at J, with 16 bases in the middle. Looked up from germline, CDR1 is SGHTA and CDR2 is FQGNSA. TCRdb's table, derived via immunoSEQ multiplex PCR, lists solely in-frame clones and lacks some. The table lists roughly 200,000 clones, approximately 86% of them singletons. The chain combines TRBV7-2 with TRBJ2-7; a possible D gene is TRBD1 (6 bases). This clonotype was sampled from a man aged 25 to 40 in good health and CMV-seropositive. Sequencing was performed on PBMCs. Here the CDR3 reads CASSSDRWGSQYF. The CDR3 DNA follows: TGTGCCAGCAGCTCCGACAGGTGGGGATCGCAGTACTTC.